The 20 T cell receptor beta chains below come from one sample, sequenced in a study of T cells after posttransplantation cyclophosphamide. A marrow graft followed busulfan-fludarabine conditioning, with cyclophosphamide on days +3 and +4. Using immunoSEQ multiplex PCR, the repertoire was profiled, and TCRdb retains in-frame clones only, with some absent. In the table there are under 20,000 clones, roughly 70% of which are singletons. The sample consisted of PBMCs, taken after an allogeneic stem cell transplant with post-transplant cyclophosphamide. The receptors shown here come from a male patient aged 30 to 39 who received an allogeneic stem cell transplant from a related donor, was CMV-positive, and had acute GVHD only. Some T cells may have originated in the graft donor.

This clone is medium-sized (0.01 to 0.1%) by share. The chain combines TRBV5-1 with TRBJ2-2, with 8 nucleotides matching TRBD1. The germline V gene encodes CDR1 SGHRS and CDR2 YFSETQ. V shed 5 bases and J 3 bases; nucleotides not matched to a gene: 6. The CDR3 totals 15 residues. The chain's CDR3 is CASRDRELDTGELFF. In DNA, the CDR3 is TGCGCCAGCAGGGACAGGGAACTGGACACCGGGGAGCTGTTTTTT.

This chain joins TRBV4-2 and TRBJ2-5, with 7 nucleotides matching TRBD1. The CDR3 is made up of 16 amino acids. J gave up 2 bases and V 4 bases, and 10 bases lay outside the gene matches. Germline V lookup: CDR1 LGHNA, CDR2 YNFKEQ. The CDR3 is CASSRDRESWQETQYF. The CDR3 DNA is TGTGCCAGCAGCCGAGACAGGGAATCTTGGCAAGAGACCCAGTACTTC.

The chain couples TRBV7-2 to TRBJ2-3; D is unresolved. The V gene lost 3 bases and the J gene lost 13 bases, with 11 bases spanning the gap. Germline V CDR1 and CDR2: SGHTA, FQGNSA. The CDR3 has 11 amino acids. The CDR3 DNA sequence: TGTGCCAGCAGCTTCGACTTGCTGAAGTATTTT. Amino acids: CASSFDLLKYF.

This clone has just one count. This rearrangement joins TRBV11-1 to TRBJ2-5, with D uncertain. V lost 6 bases and J lost 5, with 13 bases in between. Looked up from germline, CDR1 is SGHAT and CDR2 is FQDESV (reference sequence). The CDR3 sequence is 13 residues long. The CDR3 region has the DNA TGTGCCAGCAGGGAGAGTGATCGGGAGACCCAGTACTTC. It yields the protein CASRESDRETQYF.

The chain has TRBV7-2 and TRBJ2-5; 11 bases match TRBD1. The CDR3 is 13 amino acids. With 5 bases clipped from V and 7 bases from J, the junction kept 3 bases outside the gene matches. Germline CDR1 is SGHTA and CDR2 is FQGNSA. The CDR3 sequence is CASSPGTGGTQYF. CDR3 nucleotide sequence: TGTGCCAGCAGCCCTGGGACAGGGGGGACCCAGTACTTC.

The table lists this clone with a few counts. The chain is built from TRBV4-2 and TRBJ1-2; 7 nucleotides line up with TRBD1. Trimming took 0 bases from V and 8 from J; bases not matched to a gene: 3. The CDR3 has 13 residues. Germline V gene lookup returns CDR1 LGHNA and CDR2 YNFKEQ. DNA of the CDR3: TGTGCCAGCAGCCAAGACAGACAGGGAGGCTACACCTTC. This sequence encodes CASSQDRQGGYTF.

The rearrangement links TRBV6-1 to TRBJ1-6, with D uncertain. Trimming stripped 8 bases from V and 0 bases from J, with 8 bases between. Germline CDR1 reads MNHNS; CDR2 reads SASEGT. This CDR3 is built from 14 residues. The CDR3 DNA follows: TGTGCCAGCGGAAGGAGCTCCTATAATTCACCCCTCCACTTT. It codes for CASGRSSYNSPLHF.

The rearrangement uses TRBV4-2 and TRBJ2-1, with D tentatively TRBD2 (5 bases). The germline V and J ends were trimmed by 0 bases and 0 bases, with 12 bases remaining between them. The CDR3 contains 17 residues. The germline gives CDR1 LGHNA, CDR2 YNFKEQ. CDR3 loop: CASSQEDGTSSYNEQFF. The CDR3 bases are TGTGCCAGCAGCCAAGAGGACGGAACTAGCTCCTACAATGAGCAGTTCTTC.

V is TRBV19 and J is TRBJ1-5; no clear D gene. Trimming pared 3 bases from V and 5 bases from J, leaving 8 bases between. This CDR3 spans 13 amino acids. Germline assignment: CDR1 LNHDA and CDR2 SQIVND (reference sequence). The CDR3 DNA reads TGTGCCAGTAGTATCTCGTACTATCAGCCCCAGCATTTT. Its translation is CASSISYYQPQHF.

The chain joins TRBV28 to TRBJ1-1; D may be TRBD1 (5 bases). This CDR3 spans 12 amino acids. Per the germline V gene, CDR1 is MDHEN and CDR2 is SYDVKM. V lost 5 bases to trimming and J lost 6 bases, with 10 bases between them. The CDR3 loop reads CASSPGMSEAFF. In nucleotides, the CDR3 is TGTGCCAGCAGTCCAGGGATGTCTGAAGCTTTCTTT.

The rearrangement links TRBV19 to TRBJ2-1; 8 bases match TRBD1. V trimming: 5 bases; J trimming: 4 bases; junction bases outside the gene matches: 7. The germline CDR1 and CDR2 sequences are LNHDA and SQIVND (reference sequence). This CDR3 spans 15 amino acids. The chain's CDR3 is CASSQARDRYNEQFF. The CDR3 nucleotides read TGTGCCAGTAGTCAAGCCCGGGACAGGTACAATGAGCAGTTCTTC. Combining the CDR3 with reference TRBV19 and TRBJ2-1 gives the whole variable domain DGGITQSPKYLFRKEGQNVTLSCEQNLNHDAMYWYRQDPGQGLRLIYYSQIVNDFQKGDIAEGYSVSREKKESFPLTVTSAQKNPTAFYLCASSQARDRYNEQFFGPGTRLTVL.

The V call is TRBV29-1, the J call TRBJ2-7; D perhaps matches TRBD1 (6 bases). The germline gives CDR1 SQVTM, CDR2 ANQGSEA. Between the trimmed V and J ends, which lost 6 bases and 3 bases, there was a span of 15 bases. The CDR3 has 13 residues. CDR3 in amino acids: CSVPGVQGYEQYF. The CDR3 coding sequence is TGCAGCGTCCCCGGGGTACAGGGCTACGAGCAGTACTTC.

The chain employs TRBV7-8 and TRBJ1-5; D may be TRBD1 (5 bases). This CDR3 has 16 residues. The germline V gene encodes CDR1 SGHVS and CDR2 FQNEAQ. The V end was cut by 7 bases, the J end by 0 bases, with 16 bases between. Written as DNA, the CDR3 is TGTGCCAGCATCGAAGGTAGACAGTTTAGCAATCAGCCCCAGCATTTT. It is translated as CASIEGRQFSNQPQHF.

The rearrangement uses TRBV7-9 and TRBJ2-7; a weak D match, TRBD1 (6 bases). The CDR3 extends over 16 amino acids. The germline gives CDR1 SEHNR, CDR2 FQNEAQ (reference sequence). Trimming left V 5 bases short and J 0 bases short, with 17 bases between. The CDR3 sequence is CASSTPGRGYSYEQYF. In nucleotides, the CDR3 is TGTGCCAGCAGCACCCCGGGTAGGGGGTACTCCTACGAGCAGTACTTC.

V is TRBV14 and J is TRBJ2-5; 7 nucleotides line up with TRBD1. Germline CDR1 is SGHDN and CDR2 is FVKESK. V lost 0 bases, J lost 1 base, and 23 bases stayed unmatched. The CDR3 length is 22 residues. The CDR3 DNA reads as TGTGCCAGCAGCCAAGAGTGGGCAGGGGGAAGTCCTGAGTGGCTCGTCCAAGAGACCCAGTACTTC. Its translation: CASSQEWAGGSPEWLVQETQYF.

The chain has TRBV6-5 and TRBJ1-2; 8 bases align to TRBD1. J was trimmed by 4 bases and V by 4 bases; bases with no gene match: 8. CDR1 is MNHEY, CDR2 SVGAGI, per germline. This CDR3 has 15 residues. The CDR3: CASSSAGGRAYGYTF. As DNA, the CDR3 is TGTGCCAGCAGTTCGGCAGGGGGCCGAGCCTATGGCTACACCTTC.

The CDR3: CASSLSPSGYNEQFF. CDR3 nucleotides: TGTGCCAGCAGTTTATCGCCTAGTGGGTACAATGAGCAGTTCTTC. The chain carries TRBV27 and TRBJ2-1; unclear D gene. Germline V gene lookup returns CDR1 MNHEY and CDR2 SMNVEV (reference sequence). The germline V and J ends were trimmed by 0 bases and 4 bases, with 10 bases remaining between them. The CDR3 is made up of 15 amino acids.

The CDR3 region is CASSLGAVENYGYTF. Written as DNA, the CDR3 is TGCGCCAGCAGCTTGGGGGCAGTCGAAAACTATGGCTACACCTTC. V and J are TRBV5-1 and TRBJ1-2; no definite D call. The CDR3 totals 15 residues. Deletions cut 0 bases from V and 2 bases from J, with 11 bases between. Germline V gene lookup returns CDR1 SGHRS and CDR2 YFSETQ.

The chain employs TRBV6-1 and TRBJ1-1, with D possibly being TRBD1 (5 bases). V shed 2 bases and J shed 3 bases, with 13 bases lying between them. The CDR3 is 15 residues long. Germline V gene data show CDR1 as MNHNS and CDR2 as SASEGT. The CDR3 is CASSEPGAGDTEAFF. In DNA form, the CDR3 reads TGTGCCAGCAGTGAACCGGGAGCGGGGGACACTGAAGCTTTCTTT.

The chain employs TRBV5-4 and TRBJ2-1; TRBD2 aligns across 14 bases. Germline V gives CDR1 SGHNT, CDR2 YYREEE (reference sequence). CDR3 length equals 14 residues. Trimming cost V 6 bases and J 8 bases; bases outside gene matches: 4. The CDR3 DNA follows: TGTGCCAGCACCCAGACTAGCGGGGGGGATGAGCAGTTCTTC. Translation gives CASTQTSGGDEQFF.